The 26 T cell receptor beta chains in this list originate from one sample, sequenced in a study of control samples from healthy donors and cancer patients. Clones were sequenced by immunoSEQ multiplex PCR, and TCRdb holds only the in-frame ones, with some missing. This sample yields about 74,000 clones, of which around nine tenths are seen a single time; 5.7% belongs to the top ten. What was sequenced was blood. The source is a woman aged 45-60 years in good health.

This chain's CDR3 is CASSSRGAESEAFF. CDR3 sequence (DNA): TGCGCCAGCAGCTCACGGGGGGCGGAGAGTGAAGCTTTCTTT. The genes are TRBV5-1 and TRBJ1-1; a possible D gene is TRBD1 (6 bases). The V gene lost 3 bases and the J gene lost 7 bases, with 16 bases spanning the gap. This CDR3 comprises 14 residues. The V gene's germline CDR1 is SGHRS and CDR2 YFSETQ.

J is TRBJ1-6 and V is TRBV14; unclear D gene. Per the germline V gene, CDR1 is SGHDN and CDR2 is FVKESK. The V and J ends lost 0 bases and 8 bases respectively, with 8 bases between them. This CDR3 comprises 14 residues. The DNA for the CDR3 is TGTGCCAGCAGCCAAGAATGGAAAGATTCACCCCTCCACTTT. Its protein is CASSQEWKDSPLHF.

The chain carries TRBV5-1 and TRBJ2-1; 8 bases line up with TRBD2. The V gene's germline CDR1 is SGHRS and CDR2 YFSETQ. The trim removed 4 bases at V and 4 bases at J, leaving 7 bases unmatched. The CDR3 spans 15 residues. The CDR3 region is CASSPGRGAYNEQFF. The CDR3 DNA reads as TGCGCCAGCAGCCCTGGGCGGGGGGCTTACAATGAGCAGTTCTTC.

Here the CDR3 reads CASSAPGTGVNEQFF. For the CDR3, the DNA is TGTGCCAGCAGCGCCCCGGGGACAGGGGTAAATGAGCAGTTCTTC. This chain links TRBV9 with TRBJ2-1, with 10 positions matching TRBD1. The CDR3 is 15 residues long. The germline gives CDR1 SGDLS, CDR2 YYNGEE. Losses at the gene ends were 3 bases for V and 7 bases for J; bases not matched to a gene: 7.

The chain couples TRBV6-4 to TRBJ1-6; D perhaps matches TRBD1 (5 bases). Looked up from germline, CDR1 is MRHNA and CDR2 is SNTAGT. Trimming left V 0 bases short and J 9 bases short, with 6 bases between. The CDR3 length is 13 residues. CDR3 amino acids: CASSDSRGSPLHF. The CDR3, as DNA: TGTGCCAGCAGTGACTCGAGGGGTTCACCCCTCCACTTT.

This clone has only one observation. V usage is TRBV5-1 and J usage is TRBJ1-3; D is undetermined. The CDR3 sequence is 15 residues long. Trimming cost V 3 bases and J 7 bases, with 17 bases left between them. Germline assignment: CDR1 SGHRS and CDR2 YFSETQ. Written as DNA, the CDR3 is TGCGCCAGCAGCTCCCGCGGCTCCAATGCCAACACCATATATTTT. This translates into CASSSRGSNANTIYF. The variable domain in full, with the rest retrieved from reference TRBV5-1 and TRBJ1-3, is KAGVTQTPRYLIKTRGQQVTLSCSPISGHRSVSWYQQTPGQGLQFLFEYFSETQRNKGNFPGRFSGRQFSNSRSEMNVSTLELGDSALYLCASSSRGSNANTIYFGEGSWLTVV.

J is TRBJ1-2 and V is TRBV5-4; D is unresolved. Trimming pared 0 bases from V and 4 bases from J, leaving 10 bases between. CDR3 size: 14 residues. Per germline, CDR1 SGHNT and CDR2 YYREEE (reference sequence). Written as DNA, the CDR3 is TGTGCCAGCAGCTTGGATTCCCCGTCCTATGGCTACACCTTC. This translates into CASSLDSPSYGYTF.

The rearrangement joins TRBV19 to TRBJ1-5, with D possibly TRBD1 on 6 matching bases. The V end was cut by 5 bases, the J end by 5 bases, with 16 bases between. The CDR3 runs 15 residues. Germline CDR1 reads LNHDA; CDR2 reads SQIVND (reference sequence). CDR3 coding DNA: TGTGCCAGTAGTTCTCTCACAGGGATGGATCAGCCCCAGCATTTT. Protein sequence: CASSSLTGMDQPQHF.

The DNA for the CDR3 is TGTGCCAGTAGAGACAGGGTTTTGTACAATGAGCAGTTCTTC. It encodes CASRDRVLYNEQFF. The rearrangement uses TRBV19 and TRBJ2-1; 7 bases map to TRBD1. The CDR3 is made up of 14 amino acids. Germline values: CDR1 LNHDA, CDR2 SQIVND (reference sequence). V was clipped by 6 bases and J by 4 bases; unmatched bases: 6.

CDR3 in amino acids: CASSPYTGELFF. CDR3 bases: TGTGCCAGCAGCCCCTACACCGGGGAGCTGTTTTTT. The chain is built from TRBV9 and TRBJ2-2; D remains ambiguous. The CDR3 consists of 12 residues. V gave up 4 bases and J gave up 3 bases, with 4 bases separating them. Germline values: CDR1 SGDLS, CDR2 YYNGEE. The whole variable domain, filled in from reference TRBV9 and TRBJ2-2, reads DSGVTQTPKHLITATGQRVTLRCSPRSGDLSVYWYQQSLDQGLQFLIQYYNGEERAKGNILERFSAQQFPDLHSELNLSSLELGDSALYFCASSPYTGELFFGEGSRLTVL.

This clone was detected a few times. This chain's CDR3 is CASSITAGRTYEQYF. In nucleotides, the CDR3 is TGTGCCAGTAGTATAACCGCAGGCCGTACCTACGAGCAGTACTTC. V gene TRBV19 combines with J gene TRBJ2-7; D uncertain. This CDR3 region has 15 residues. V lost 2 bases, J lost 2 bases, and 13 bases lay in between. CDR1 LNHDA and CDR2 SQIVND come from the germline V gene (reference sequence).

This chain uses TRBV4-1 with TRBJ2-7; TRBD2 is a possible D gene (5 bases). The CDR3 sequence is 15 residues long. Germline assignment: CDR1 MGHRA and CDR2 YSYEKL. Between the trimmed V and J ends, which lost 7 bases and 6 bases, there was a span of 22 bases. The CDR3 sequence: CASTDEDSTRGEQYF. The CDR3 nucleotides are TGCGCCAGCACCGACGAGGACTCTACCCGCGGCGAGCAGTACTTC.

V and J are TRBV19 and TRBJ1-5; D is unresolved. The CDR3 consists of 13 residues. Germline V gene data show CDR1 as LNHDA and CDR2 as SQIVND (reference sequence). Trimming removed 5 bases at V and 2 bases at J, with 7 bases between. In DNA form, the CDR3 reads TGTGCCAGTAGTGGGTCGGGCAATCAGCCCCAGCATTTT. Residues: CASSGSGNQPQHF.

This clone was found a few times. This chain links TRBV4-1 with TRBJ1-3, with D maybe TRBD1 (5 bases). This CDR3 has 15 amino acids. V was trimmed by 5 bases and J by 0 bases, leaving 11 bases between them. CDR1 is MGHRA and CDR2 is YSYEKL in the germline V gene. DNA of the CDR3: TGCGCCAGCAGCTCAGGGCAGGGCTCTGGAAACACCATATATTTT. Translating it yields CASSSGQGSGNTIYF.

This chain joins TRBV5-1 and TRBJ2-1; tentatively, D is TRBD1 or TRBD2 (6 bases each). Trimming removed 3 bases at V and 2 bases at J, with 12 bases between. The length of the CDR3 is 15 residues. The germline gives CDR1 SGHRS, CDR2 YFSETQ. The CDR3 DNA is TGCGCCAGCAGCTCCCTTGGGGGGCCCTACAATGAGCAGTTCTTC. Translating gives CASSSLGGPYNEQFF.

This chain links TRBV5-1 with TRBJ1-1; D possibly corresponds to TRBD1 (5 bases). V gave up 2 bases and J gave up 1 base, with 9 bases separating them. The germline V gene encodes CDR1 SGHRS and CDR2 YFSETQ. The CDR3 spans 14 residues. In DNA form, the CDR3 reads TGCGCCAGCAGCTTACCGGACACGAACACTGAAGCTTTCTTT. Its protein product is CASSLPDTNTEAFF.

The chain combines TRBV27 with TRBJ1-2; 8 bases fit TRBD1. Looked up from germline, CDR1 is MNHEY and CDR2 is SMNVEV (reference sequence). Trimming removed 6 bases from V and 8 bases from J; junction bases left unmatched: 14. This CDR3 has 15 residues. The CDR3 sequence: CASSPAGTGLYGYTF. The CDR3 DNA reads TGTGCCAGCAGCCCCGCCGGGACAGGCCTTTACGGCTACACCTTC.

The sample holds a few counts of this clone. This sequence joins TRBV7-6 and TRBJ2-7; D could derive from TRBD1 or TRBD2 (5 bases each). The CDR3 length is 13 residues. In germline, CDR1 is SGHVS, CDR2 FNYEAQ. V lost 5 bases to trimming and J lost 5 bases, with 13 bases between them. As DNA, the CDR3 is TGTGCCAGCAGCGCCAGGGAGTTCAACGAGCAGTACTTC. It is translated as CASSAREFNEQYF. Full variable domain (missing parts from reference TRBV7-6 and TRBJ2-7): GAGVSQSPRYKVTKRGQDVALRCDPISGHVSLYWYRQALGQGPEFLTYFNYEAQQDKSGLPNDRFSAERPEGSISTLTIQRTEQRDSAMYRCASSAREFNEQYFGPGTRLTVT.

The CDR3 is CASSLTGIEFF. The CDR3 nucleotides read TGCGCCAGCAGCTTGACAGGGATAGAGTTCTTC. The chain combines TRBV5-1 with TRBJ2-1; D might be TRBD1 (6 bases). V dropped 1 base and J dropped 14 bases, with 10 bases sitting between them. The germline CDR1 and CDR2 sequences are SGHRS and YFSETQ. The CDR3 is made up of 11 amino acids.

The V gene is TRBV30, the J gene TRBJ1-6; D perhaps matches TRBD1 (6 bases). The CDR3 length is 13 residues. Germline assignment: CDR1 GTSNPN and CDR2 SVGIG (reference sequence). With 4 bases removed from V and 7 bases from J, the gap between germline ends came to 11 bases. In DNA, the CDR3 is TGTGCCTGGAACCCTACAGGGAATTCACCCCTCCACTTT. Residues: CAWNPTGNSPLHF.

This clone was detected only once. The chain recombines TRBV5-8 with TRBJ1-2; D perhaps matches TRBD1 (5 bases). The CDR3 length is 17 residues. The V end was cut by 0 bases, the J end by 5 bases, with 20 bases between. In germline, CDR1 is SGHTS, CDR2 YDEGEE. The CDR3 protein is CASSLGQTNLPSYGYTF. In DNA form, the CDR3 reads TGTGCCAGCAGCTTGGGACAGACTAACCTTCCTTCTTATGGCTACACCTTC.

The chain has TRBV20-1 and TRBJ1-2; D remains unclear. This CDR3 contains 11 residues. The V and J ends lost 0 bases and 7 bases respectively, with 6 bases between them. From germline, CDR1 is DFQATT and CDR2 SNEGSKA (reference sequence). CDR3 protein: CSARDLSGYTF. As DNA, the CDR3 is TGCAGTGCTAGAGATCTGTCTGGCTACACCTTC.

CDR3 coding DNA: TGTGCCAGCAGTTACGGGCAGTTTACAGATACGCAGTATTTT. It codes for CASSYGQFTDTQYF. The V call is TRBV6-5, the J call TRBJ2-3; D remains unclear. V shed 2 bases and J shed 3 bases, with 9 bases lying between them. This CDR3 has 14 amino acids. The germline V gene has CDR1 MNHEY and CDR2 SVGAGI.

The chain couples TRBV7-9 to TRBJ2-1, with a weak D call TRBD2 (6 bases). The CDR3 length is 14 residues. Germline CDR1 is SEHNR and CDR2 is FQNEAQ (reference sequence). Trimming left V 3 bases short and J 10 bases short, with 16 bases between. CDR3: CASSLDVGGNEQFF. CDR3 bases: TGTGCCAGCAGCTTGGATGTGGGGGGAAACGAGCAGTTCTTC.

This clone was detected only once. The V gene is TRBV9, the J gene TRBJ1-6; 7 bases map to TRBD1. This CDR3 is built from 16 residues. Per germline, CDR1 SGDLS and CDR2 YYNGEE. The ends lost 4 bases at V and 6 bases at J; junction bases unmatched: 10. Written as DNA, the CDR3 is TGTGCCAGCAGCCCTTCCCCGGGACAGAGTAATTCACCCCTCCACTTT. It specifies CASSPSPGQSNSPLHF.

V usage is TRBV6-6 and J usage is TRBJ2-7; 7 nucleotides match TRBD1. The CDR3 is 12 residues long. V lost 8 bases, J lost 4 bases, and 5 bases stayed unmatched. Looked up from germline, CDR1 is MNHNY and CDR2 is SVGAGI (reference sequence). The CDR3 coding sequence is TGTGCCAGCTCCCGGGGACAGTACGAGCAGTACTTC. Its translation is CASSRGQYEQYF.